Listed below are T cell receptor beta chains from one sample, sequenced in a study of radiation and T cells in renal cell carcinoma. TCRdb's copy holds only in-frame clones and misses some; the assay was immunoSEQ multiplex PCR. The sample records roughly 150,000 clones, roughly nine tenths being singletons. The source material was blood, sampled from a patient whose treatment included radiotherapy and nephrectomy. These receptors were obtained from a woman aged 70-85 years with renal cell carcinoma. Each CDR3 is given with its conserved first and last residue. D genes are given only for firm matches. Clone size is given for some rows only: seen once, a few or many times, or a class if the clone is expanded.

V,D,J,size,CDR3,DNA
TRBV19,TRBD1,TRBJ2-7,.,CASNPGQGYEQYF,TGTGCCAGTAACCCCGGACAGGGCTACGAGCAGTACTTC
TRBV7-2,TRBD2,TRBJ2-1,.,CASSLGGASGSRAFF,TGTGCCAGCAGCTTAGGGGGGGCTAGCGGGTCGAGAGCGTTCTTC
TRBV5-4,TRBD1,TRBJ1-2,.,CASSLDRGSYGYTF,TGTGCCAGCAGCTTGGACAGGGGTAGCTATGGCTACACCTTC
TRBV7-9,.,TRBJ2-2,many,CASSLPAGPRTGELFF,TGTGCCAGCAGCTTACCCGCAGGGCCGCGCACCGGGGAGCTGTTTTTT
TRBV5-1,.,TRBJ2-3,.,CASSLAGWRTDTQYF,TGCGCCAGCAGCTTGGCAGGGTGGAGGACAGATACGCAGTATTTT
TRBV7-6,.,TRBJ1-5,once,CASSSPNQPQHF,TGTGCCAGCAGTTCCCCTAATCAGCCCCAGCATTTT
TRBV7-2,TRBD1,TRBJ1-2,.,CASSSLDRAPYGYTF,TGTGCCAGCAGCTCCCTGGACAGGGCGCCCTATGGCTACACCTTC
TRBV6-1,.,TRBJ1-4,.,CASPPHTTNEKLFF,TGTGCCAGCCCCCCGCATACAACTAATGAAAAACTGTTTTTT
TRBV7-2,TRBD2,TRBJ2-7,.,CASSLKASGTYEQYF,TGTGCCAGCAGCTTAAAGGCTAGCGGAACCTACGAGCAGTACTTC
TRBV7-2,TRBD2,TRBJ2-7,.,CASSLPGTSGGRNSYEQYF,TGTGCCAGCAGCTTACCCGGGACTAGCGGGGGGCGCAACTCCTACGAGCAGTACTTC
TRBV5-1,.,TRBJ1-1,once,CASSSGSSEAFF,TGCGCCAGCAGCTCTGGCAGCTCTGAAGCTTTCTTT
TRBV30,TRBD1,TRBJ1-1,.,CAWSGTTQGASEAFF,TGTGCCTGGAGTGGAACAACGCAGGGGGCGTCTGAAGCTTTCTTT
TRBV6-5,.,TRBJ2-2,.,CASSYGHQTGELFF,TGTGCCAGCAGTTACGGACACCAAACCGGGGAGCTGTTTTTT
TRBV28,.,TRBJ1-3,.,CASSLRPGNTIYF,TGTGCCAGCAGTTTAAGACCTGGAAACACCATATATTTT
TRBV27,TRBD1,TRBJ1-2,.,CASSSTGGGGYTF,TGTGCCAGCAGTTCCACAGGGGGCGGTGGCTACACCTTC
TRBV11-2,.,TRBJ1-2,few,CASSTWQIQGHPSYTF,TGTGCCAGCAGCACCTGGCAGATACAGGGTCATCCAAGCTACACCTTC
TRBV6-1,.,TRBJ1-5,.,CASSEGGQPQHF,TGTGCCAGCAGTGAAGGAGGGCAGCCCCAGCATTTT
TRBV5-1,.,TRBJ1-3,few,CASSLAHGASGNTIYF,TGCGCCAGCAGCTTGGCCCACGGGGCTTCTGGAAACACCATATATTTT
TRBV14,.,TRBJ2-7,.,CASSQDLGQGYYEQYF,TGTGCCAGCAGCCAAGATCTGGGGCAGGGGTACTACGAGCAGTACTTC
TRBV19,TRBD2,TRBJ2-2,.,CASSIWASGAPSNTGELFF,TGTGCCAGTAGTATATGGGCTAGCGGGGCCCCCTCGAACACCGGGGAGCTGTTTTTT
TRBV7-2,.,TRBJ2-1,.,CASSLVGAGLEYNEQFF,TGTGCCAGCAGCTTAGTCGGGGCAGGGCTGGAGTACAATGAGCAGTTCTTC
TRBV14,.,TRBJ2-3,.,CASSQDYRSTDTQYF,TGTGCCAGCAGCCAAGATTACCGGTCCACAGATACGCAGTATTTT
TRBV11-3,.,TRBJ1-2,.,CASSQARGYTF,TGTGCCAGCAGCCAGGCGCGTGGCTACACCTTC
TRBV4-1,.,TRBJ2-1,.,CASSNLVTNEQFF,TGCGCCAGCAGCAACCTAGTTACGAATGAGCAGTTCTTC
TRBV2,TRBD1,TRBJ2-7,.,CASRADRGKLYEQYF,TGTGCCAGCAGGGCCGACAGGGGAAAACTCTACGAGCAGTACTTC
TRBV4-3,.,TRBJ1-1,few,CASSHQGQNTEAFF,TGCGCCAGCAGCCATCAGGGTCAGAACACTGAAGCTTTCTTT
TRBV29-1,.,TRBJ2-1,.,CSVRQANEQFF,TGCAGCGTTAGGCAGGCCAATGAGCAGTTCTTC
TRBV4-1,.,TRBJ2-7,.,CASSQDDGVPEQYF,TGCGCCAGCAGCCAAGATGACGGGGTCCCAGAGCAGTACTTC
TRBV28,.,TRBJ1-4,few,CASSNVQGTLTNEKLFF,TGTGCCAGCAGCAACGTACAGGGCACCCTCACTAATGAAAAACTGTTTTTT
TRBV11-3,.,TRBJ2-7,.,CASSFPGRAYEQYF,TGTGCCAGCAGCTTTCCAGGAAGAGCCTACGAGCAGTACTTC
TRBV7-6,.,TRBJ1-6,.,CASSPGPYNSPLHF,TGTGCCAGCAGCCCTGGACCATATAATTCACCCCTCCACTTT
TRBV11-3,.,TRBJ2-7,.,CASSLHVGEQYF,TGTGCCAGCAGCTTGCATGTGGGGGAGCAGTACTTC
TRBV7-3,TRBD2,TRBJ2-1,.,CASSLNSAGDYNEQFF,TGTGCCAGCAGCTTAAACTCAGCGGGGGATTACAATGAGCAGTTCTTC
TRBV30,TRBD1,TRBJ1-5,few,CAWSNGQGGNQPQHF,TGTGCCTGGAGTAACGGACAGGGGGGCAATCAGCCCCAGCATTTT
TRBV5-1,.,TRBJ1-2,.,CASSPDRNGYTF,TGCGCCAGCAGCCCGGACAGAAATGGCTACACCTTC
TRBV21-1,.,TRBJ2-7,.,CASSKQGAGGDEQYF,TGTGCCAGCAGCAAACAGGGGGCTGGGGGGGACGAGCAGTACTTC